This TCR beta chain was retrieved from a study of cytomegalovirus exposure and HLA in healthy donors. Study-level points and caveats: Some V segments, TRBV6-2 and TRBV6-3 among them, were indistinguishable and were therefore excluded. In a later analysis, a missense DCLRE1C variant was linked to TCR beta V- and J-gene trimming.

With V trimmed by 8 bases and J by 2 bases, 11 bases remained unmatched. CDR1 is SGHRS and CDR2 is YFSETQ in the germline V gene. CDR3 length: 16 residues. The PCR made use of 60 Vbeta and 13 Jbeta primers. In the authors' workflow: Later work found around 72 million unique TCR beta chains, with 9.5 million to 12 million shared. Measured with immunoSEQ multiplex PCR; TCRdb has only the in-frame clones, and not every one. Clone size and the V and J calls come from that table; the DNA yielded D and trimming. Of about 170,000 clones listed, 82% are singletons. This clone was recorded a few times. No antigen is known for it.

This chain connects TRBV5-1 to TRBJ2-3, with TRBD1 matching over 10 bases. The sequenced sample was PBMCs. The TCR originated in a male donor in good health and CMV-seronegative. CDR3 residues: CASRPDRGTYTDTQYF. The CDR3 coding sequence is TGCGCCAGTCGACCGGACAGGGGGACTTACACAGATACGCAGTATTTT.